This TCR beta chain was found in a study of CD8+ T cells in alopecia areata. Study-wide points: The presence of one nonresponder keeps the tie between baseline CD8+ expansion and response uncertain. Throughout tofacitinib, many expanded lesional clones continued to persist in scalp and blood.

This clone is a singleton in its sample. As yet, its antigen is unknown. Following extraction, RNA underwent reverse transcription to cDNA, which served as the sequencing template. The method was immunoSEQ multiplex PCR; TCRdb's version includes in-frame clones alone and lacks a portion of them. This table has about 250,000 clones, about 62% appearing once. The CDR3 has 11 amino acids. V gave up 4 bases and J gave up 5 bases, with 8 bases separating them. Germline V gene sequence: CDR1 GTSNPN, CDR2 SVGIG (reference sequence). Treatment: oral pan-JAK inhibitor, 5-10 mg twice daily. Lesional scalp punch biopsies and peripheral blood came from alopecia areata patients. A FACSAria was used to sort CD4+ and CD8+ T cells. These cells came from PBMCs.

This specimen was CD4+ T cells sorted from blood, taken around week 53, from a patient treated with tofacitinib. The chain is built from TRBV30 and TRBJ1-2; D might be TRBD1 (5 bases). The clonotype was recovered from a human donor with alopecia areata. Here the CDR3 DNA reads TGTGCCTGGAAGCCAGGGTATGGCTACACCTTC. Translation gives CAWKPGYGYTF.